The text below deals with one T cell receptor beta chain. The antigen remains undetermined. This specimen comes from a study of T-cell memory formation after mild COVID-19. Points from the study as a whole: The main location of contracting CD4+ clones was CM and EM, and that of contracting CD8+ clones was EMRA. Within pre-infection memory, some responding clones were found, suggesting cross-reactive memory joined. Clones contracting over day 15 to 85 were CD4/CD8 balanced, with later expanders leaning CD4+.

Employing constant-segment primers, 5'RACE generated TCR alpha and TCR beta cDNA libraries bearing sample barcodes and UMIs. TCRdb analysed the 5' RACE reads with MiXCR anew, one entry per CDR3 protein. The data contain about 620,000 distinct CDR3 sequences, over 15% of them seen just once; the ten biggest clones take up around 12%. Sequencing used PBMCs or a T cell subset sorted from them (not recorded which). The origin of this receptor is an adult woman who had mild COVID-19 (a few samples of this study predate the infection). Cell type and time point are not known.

As DNA, the CDR3 is TGTGCCAGCAGGGGTTCCCTAGCGGGGGGAGAGACCCAGTACTTC. The encoded protein is CASRGSLAGGETQYF. The chain recombines TRBV6-1 with TRBJ2-5, with TRBD2 identical over 11 bases. CDR3 size: 15 residues. V lost 6 bases, J lost 4 bases, and 7 bases stayed unmatched. The V gene's germline CDR1 is MNHNS and CDR2 SASEGT.